This T cell receptor (beta chain) was found in a study of identical twins. From the 5' RACE reads, TCRdb called clonotypes with MiXCR, one entry per CDR3 protein. The sample lists some 1,700,000 distinct CDR3 sequences, 25% to 35% occurring once. Germline CDR1 is DFQATT and CDR2 is SNEGSKA (reference sequence). This CDR3 has 13 residues. The V gene end was trimmed by 6 bases and the J gene end by 5 bases; junction bases not matched to a gene: 4. This clonotype was recorded a few times. The origin of this receptor is a newborn girl in good health. Sequenced material: cord blood. The V and J genes are TRBV20-1 and TRBJ2-1; 10 bases align to TRBD2. This CDR3 reads CSAPLAGHNEQFF. Written as DNA, the CDR3 is TGCAGTGCCCCACTAGCGGGGCACAATGAGCAGTTCTTC.